This T cell receptor beta chain was obtained from a study of OX40 agonist ivuxolimab in advanced cancers. Study-level background: The study gave patients intravenous ivuxolimab at 0.01 to 10 mg/kg every 2 weeks. Each dose-escalation patient presented with hepatocellular carcinoma, melanoma, renal cell or head and neck cancer.

Blood got drawn at baseline, again on cycle 4 day 1, and then on cycle 7 day 1. Method: immunoSEQ multiplex PCR; TCRdb's copy keeps in-frame clones and lacks some. The table includes tens of thousands of clones, over 75% detected once. General study findings and limits: With doses of 0.1 to 3.0 mg/kg, CD4+ and CD8+ blood T cells had undergone clonal expansion by week 6.

To note about this clone: Its antigen is unknown.

This CDR3 contains 13 residues. The V end was cut by 1 base, the J end by 6 bases, with 7 bases between. Germline values: CDR1 SGHNT, CDR2 YYREEE (reference sequence). Sequenced here: CD4+ or CD8+ T cells sorted from blood, sampled in a trial of the OX40 agonist ivuxolimab. The chain combines TRBV5-4 with TRBJ2-2; the D gene is possibly TRBD2 (5 bases). The TCR was taken from an adult with an advanced solid tumor such as melanoma, head and neck, liver or kidney cancer. Here the CDR3 reads CASSLWGAGELFF. The CDR3 nucleotides read TGTGCCAGCAGCTTGTGGGGAGCCGGGGAGCTGTTTTTT.